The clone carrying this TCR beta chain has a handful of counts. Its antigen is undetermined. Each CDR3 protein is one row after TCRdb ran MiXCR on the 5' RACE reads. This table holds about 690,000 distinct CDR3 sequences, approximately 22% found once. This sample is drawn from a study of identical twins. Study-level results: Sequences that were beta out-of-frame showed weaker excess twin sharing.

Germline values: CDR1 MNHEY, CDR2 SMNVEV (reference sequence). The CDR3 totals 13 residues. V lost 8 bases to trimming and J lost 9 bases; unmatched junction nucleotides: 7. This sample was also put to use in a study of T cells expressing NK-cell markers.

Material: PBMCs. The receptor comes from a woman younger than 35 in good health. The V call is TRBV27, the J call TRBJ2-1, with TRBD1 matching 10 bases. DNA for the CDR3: TGTGCCAGCGCCGGGACAGGGGTTTCTGAGCAGTTCTTC. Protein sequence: CASAGTGVSEQFF.